Each of the 15 T cell receptor beta chains below was sequenced from the same sample in a study of cytomegalovirus exposure and HLA in healthy donors. 60 Vbeta and 13 Jbeta primers were used in PCR. The data were produced by immunoSEQ multiplex PCR, yet TCRdb's version contains in-frame clones alone and is incomplete. The sample lists around 100,000 clones, about 80% seen once, with approximately 2.5% in the top ten. Sequencing used PBMCs. The receptor set was obtained from a man between 50 and 59 years old in good health and CMV-seropositive.

This clone has just a few counts. J is TRBJ2-3 and V is TRBV5-4, with D perhaps matching TRBD2 (5 bases). The CDR3 has 16 residues. Looked up from germline, CDR1 is SGHNT and CDR2 is YYREEE (reference sequence). Trimming stripped 0 bases from V and 5 bases from J, with 16 bases between. This CDR3 is CASSLGRGSLRDTQYF. The CDR3 bases are TGTGCCAGCAGCTTGGGACGGGGAAGTTTACGAGATACGCAGTATTTT.

This clone was observed once. This chain joins TRBV6-1 and TRBJ1-2, with a possible D match to TRBD1 (6 bases). Per germline, CDR1 MNHNS and CDR2 SASEGT. The CDR3 totals 15 residues. V was shortened by 6 bases and J by 2 bases, with 16 bases between the two germline ends. DNA for the CDR3: TGTGCCAGCAGCTTGGGGGGGGCGGGGAACTATGGCTACACCTTC. This encodes CASSLGGAGNYGYTF.

The chain recombines TRBV6-4 with TRBJ1-4; 8 bases match TRBD1. CDR3 size: 16 residues. Looked up from germline, CDR1 is MRHNA and CDR2 is SNTAGT. V dropped 7 bases and J dropped 0; count of bases not matched to a gene: 7. CDR3 coding DNA: TGTGCCAGCACTGTGACAGGGGCGCCAACTAATGAAAAACTGTTTTTT. Residues: CASTVTGAPTNEKLFF.

The chain links TRBV5-1 to TRBJ2-3; TRBD1 is a possible D gene (6 bases). V was pared by 1 base and J by 0 bases, with 12 bases between. The CDR3 loop spans 16 amino acids. From germline, CDR1 is SGHRS and CDR2 YFSETQ. The CDR3 nucleotides read TGCGCCAGCAGCTTGTCCAGGACAGCAAGCACAGATACGCAGTATTTT. As protein: CASSLSRTASTDTQYF. Based on the CDR3 plus reference TRBV5-1 and TRBJ2-3, the full variable domain is KAGVTQTPRYLIKTRGQQVTLSCSPISGHRSVSWYQQTPGQGLQFLFEYFSETQRNKGNFPGRFSGRQFSNSRSEMNVSTLELGDSALYLCASSLSRTASTDTQYFGPGTRLTVL.

This clone was seen more than once but under ten times. The genes are TRBV27 and TRBJ1-2; 11 nucleotides line up with TRBD1. The CDR3 spans 15 residues. Germline lookup yields CDR1 MNHEY and CDR2 SMNVEV (reference sequence). V dropped 5 bases and J dropped 5; count of bases not matched to a gene: 7. CDR3 bases: TGTGCCAGCAGTCCACGGACAGGGGGCTGGTATGGCTACACCTTC. This sequence encodes CASSPRTGGWYGYTF.

This chain connects TRBV15 to TRBJ1-6; no definite D call. Trimming removed 4 bases from V and 8 bases from J, with 15 bases in between. The CDR3 spans 15 residues. Germline assignment: CDR1 LNHNV and CDR2 YYDKDF (reference sequence). Written as DNA, the CDR3 is TGTGCCACCAGCATAGAACGGACGAGGGATTCACCCCTCCACTTT. Translation: CATSIERTRDSPLHF.

This clone was recorded a few times. The V call is TRBV5-6, the J call TRBJ2-3, with D perhaps matching TRBD2 (6 bases). The CDR3 is made up of 15 amino acids. The germline CDR1 and CDR2 sequences are SGHDT and YYEEEE. Trimming removed 3 bases at V and 1 base at J, with 12 bases between. The CDR3 protein is CASSSWRGRTDTQYF. The DNA for the CDR3 is TGTGCCAGCAGCTCGTGGCGGGGACGCACAGATACGCAGTATTTT.

This clone was seen a single time. This rearrangement joins TRBV5-1 to TRBJ2-1; 13 positions match TRBD2. V gave up 2 bases and J gave up 1 base; unmatched junction bases: 12. CDR3 length equals 20 residues. The germline CDR1 and CDR2 sequences are SGHRS and YFSETQ. The CDR3, as DNA: TGCGCCAGCAGCTTTGGACTAGCGGGAGTACAGCAATTTTCCTACAATGAGCAGTTCTTC. Residues: CASSFGLAGVQQFSYNEQFF.

The chain uses TRBV2 and TRBJ1-1, with 7 bases identical to TRBD1. The length of the CDR3 is 14 residues. After removal of 5 bases from V and 1 base from J, the junction contained 4 bases not matched to a gene. The germline V gene encodes CDR1 SNHLY and CDR2 FYNNEI. Written as DNA, the CDR3 is TGTGCCAGCAGTACCGACAGGGCGAACACTGAAGCTTTCTTT. This encodes CASSTDRANTEAFF.

This clone was observed a single time. The chain combines TRBV20-1 with TRBJ2-3; weak D call: TRBD1 (6 bases). Between the trimmed V and J ends, which lost 6 bases and 15 bases, there was a span of 16 bases. CDR3 length: 10 amino acids. CDR1 DFQATT and CDR2 SNEGSKA come from the germline V gene (reference sequence). The CDR3 sequence is CSADSASFYF. The CDR3 coding sequence is TGCAGTGCGGACAGCGCGTCCTTTTATTTT.

This clone turned up a few times. The chain is built from TRBV5-1 and TRBJ1-4; D may be TRBD1 (5 bases). Germline CDR1 and CDR2: SGHRS and YFSETQ. Trimming left V 4 bases short and J 3 bases short, with 13 bases between. CDR3 size: 15 residues. The CDR3 nucleotides are TGCGCCAGCAGCAGGGGACTCAACCCTAATGAAAAACTGTTTTTT. Amino acid sequence: CASSRGLNPNEKLFF. The variable domain in full, completed from reference TRBV5-1 and TRBJ1-4, reads KAGVTQTPRYLIKTRGQQVTLSCSPISGHRSVSWYQQTPGQGLQFLFEYFSETQRNKGNFPGRFSGRQFSNSRSEMNVSTLELGDSALYLCASSRGLNPNEKLFFGSGTQLSVL.

The chain uses TRBV27 and TRBJ2-3; D call uncertain. Germline values: CDR1 MNHEY, CDR2 SMNVEV (reference sequence). This CDR3 spans 12 amino acids. V was shortened by 5 bases and J by 6 bases, with 9 bases between the two germline ends. CDR3 coding DNA: TGTGCCAGCAGTCCAACGAGGGATACGCAGTATTTT. Residues: CASSPTRDTQYF.

Only one count was recorded for this clone. V gene TRBV5-1 combines with J gene TRBJ2-4, with 9 bases that match TRBD1. The CDR3 runs 18 residues. Germline-derived CDR1 and CDR2 are SGHRS and YFSETQ. The trim removed 3 bases at V and 2 bases at J, leaving 12 bases unmatched. In nucleotides, the CDR3 is TGCGCCAGCAGCTCCCTCCCGGAACAGGGGGCGACCAAAAACATTCAGTACTTC. Residues: CASSSLPEQGATKNIQYF.

The table lists this clone with a few counts. The chain is built from TRBV19 and TRBJ2-3; D might be TRBD1 (7 bases). V lost 11 bases to trimming and J lost 6 bases, with 12 bases between them. The CDR3 is 11 amino acids. Germline CDR1 and CDR2: LNHDA and SQIVND (reference sequence). CDR3 in amino acids: CAGGGWDTQYF. CDR3 nucleotide sequence: TGTGCCGGAGGGGGCTGGGATACGCAGTATTTT.

The chain carries TRBV28 and TRBJ2-1, with 9 bases identical to TRBD1. There are 16 residues in the CDR3. V lost 5 bases and J lost 6; bases outside the gene matches: 11. Germline loops: CDR1 MDHEN, CDR2 SYDVKM. The CDR3 nucleotides are TGTGCCAGCAGTCCCTACCGGGACAGGGCTGCCAATGAGCAGTTCTTC. As protein: CASSPYRDRAANEQFF.